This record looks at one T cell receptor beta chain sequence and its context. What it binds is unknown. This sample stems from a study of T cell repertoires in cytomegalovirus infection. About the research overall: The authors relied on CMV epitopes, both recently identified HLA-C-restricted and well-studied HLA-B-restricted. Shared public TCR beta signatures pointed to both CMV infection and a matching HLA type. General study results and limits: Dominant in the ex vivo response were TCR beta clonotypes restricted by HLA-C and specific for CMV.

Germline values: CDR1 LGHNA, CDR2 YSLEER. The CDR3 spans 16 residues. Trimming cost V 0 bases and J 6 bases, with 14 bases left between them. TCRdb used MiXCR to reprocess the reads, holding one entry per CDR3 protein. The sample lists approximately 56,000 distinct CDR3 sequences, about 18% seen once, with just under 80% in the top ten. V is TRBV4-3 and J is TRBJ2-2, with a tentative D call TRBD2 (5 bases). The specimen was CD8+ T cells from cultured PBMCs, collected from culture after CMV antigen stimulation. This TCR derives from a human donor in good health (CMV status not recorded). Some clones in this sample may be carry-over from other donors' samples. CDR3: CASSQDSPGSAGELFF. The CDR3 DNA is TGCGCCAGCAGCCAAGATTCCCCCGGTAGCGCCGGGGAGCTGTTTTTT.